These 25 T cell receptor beta chains were all obtained from the same sample, sequenced in a study of cytomegalovirus exposure and HLA in healthy donors. Primers for the PCR totalled 60 Vbeta and 13 Jbeta. The table came from immunoSEQ multiplex PCR; TCRdb's copy has only in-frame clones and leaves some out. The data show about 76,000 clones, under 80% seen once. Sequenced: PBMCs. The receptors derive from a man in his fifties or sixties in good health and CMV-seropositive.

The DNA for the CDR3 is TGTGCCAGCACCCTAAACACTGAAGCTTTCTTT. As protein: CASTLNTEAFF. The rearrangement uses TRBV7-2 and TRBJ1-1, with D unclear. Trimming pared 7 bases from V and 2 bases from J, leaving 5 bases between. The germline gives CDR1 SGHTA, CDR2 FQGNSA. This CDR3 is 11 amino acids long.

The chain couples TRBV6-6 to TRBJ1-5, with D perhaps matching TRBD1 (6 bases). The V end was cut by 5 bases, the J end by 1 base, with 9 bases between. Germline V CDR1 and CDR2: MNHNY, SVGAGI (reference sequence). The CDR3 covers 14 residues. The CDR3 DNA reads TGTGCCAGCAGTGGGGGCGCGAGCAATCAGCCCCAGCATTTT. The encoded protein is CASSGGASNQPQHF.

This chain uses TRBV7-8 with TRBJ2-7; a possible D gene is TRBD2 (6 bases). Germline-derived CDR1 and CDR2 are SGHVS and FQNEAQ. The CDR3 sequence is 15 residues long. Trimming took 5 bases from V and 5 from J, leaving 19 bases between them. The CDR3 DNA reads as TGTGCCAGCAGCCTCCTGAGCGGGTCGTGGGACGAGCAGTACTTC. This gives the protein CASSLLSGSWDEQYF. Based on the CDR3 plus reference TRBV7-8 and TRBJ2-7, the full variable domain is GAGVSQSPRYKVAKRGQDVALRCDPISGHVSLFWYQQALGQGPEFLTYFQNEAQLDKSGLPSDRFFAERPEGSVSTLKIQRTQQEDSAVYLCASSLLSGSWDEQYFGPGTRLTVT.

The rearrangement uses TRBV15 and TRBJ1-5; D may be TRBD1 (6 bases). The CDR3 is 14 residues long. The germline gives CDR1 LNHNV, CDR2 YYDKDF (reference sequence). V lost 5 bases, J lost 6 bases, and 14 bases lay in between. CDR3 sequence (DNA): TGTGCCACCAGCGTCCAGGGGCTTGGTCAGCCCCAGCATTTT. This codes for CATSVQGLGQPQHF.

The rearrangement links TRBV5-3 to TRBJ1-2, with 7 nucleotides matching TRBD1. TRBV5-3 has ORF status, its function being uncertain. The V segment lost 4 bases and the J segment 4 bases; nucleotides outside the gene matches: 10. The CDR3 covers 15 residues. The CDR3 region has the DNA TGTGCCAGAAGCACAGGGGACAGACGATTCTATGGCTACACCTTC. This sequence encodes CARSTGDRRFYGYTF.

The gene calls are TRBV28 and TRBJ2-7; a possible D gene is TRBD2 (6 bases). The CDR3 is 13 amino acids. The germline V gene encodes CDR1 MDHEN and CDR2 SYDVKM. Between the trimmed V and J ends, which lost 6 bases and 6 bases, there was a span of 15 bases. The CDR3 reads CASSLGGIGEQYF. CDR3 bases: TGTGCCAGCAGCCTGGGGGGAATCGGCGAGCAGTACTTC.

The chain couples TRBV19 to TRBJ2-3; 8 bases align to TRBD2. This CDR3 region has 16 residues. The germline V gene encodes CDR1 LNHDA and CDR2 SQIVND (reference sequence). CDR3 loop: CATARATSVRPGTQYF. CDR3 sequence (DNA): TGTGCAACCGCCAGAGCGACTAGCGTAAGGCCCGGTACGCAGTATTTT.

The chain recombines TRBV9 with TRBJ2-3; TRBD2 aligns across 8 bases. There are 17 residues in the CDR3. V lost 0 bases to trimming and J lost 2 bases; unmatched junction nucleotides: 8. The germline CDR1 and CDR2 sequences are SGDLS and YYNGEE. The CDR3 loop reads CASSVGSGSWSTDTQYF. In DNA, the CDR3 is TGTGCCAGCAGCGTAGGAAGCGGGAGTTGGTCCACAGATACGCAGTATTTT.

This clone was seen just once. J is TRBJ2-7 and V is TRBV9; D is perhaps TRBD2 (5 bases). The CDR3 has 15 amino acids. The ends were cut back, 0 bases at V and 2 bases at J, with 12 bases in the middle. CDR1 is SGDLS and CDR2 is YYNGEE in the germline V gene. The CDR3 sequence: CASSVGSDYTYEQYF. The CDR3 DNA reads as TGTGCCAGCAGCGTAGGTAGCGACTATACCTACGAGCAGTACTTC.

The gene calls are TRBV29-1 and TRBJ1-3; 8 bases fit TRBD1. CDR1 and CDR2 (germline): SQVTM, ANQGSEA. Trimming cost V 3 bases and J 2 bases; bases outside gene matches: 0. The CDR3 sequence is 13 residues long. CDR3 sequence reads: CSVETGAGNTIYF. CDR3 DNA sequence: TGCAGCGTTGAGACAGGGGCTGGAAACACCATATATTTT. The full variable domain, in which reference TRBV29-1 and TRBJ1-3 provide the parts outside the CDR3, is SAVISQKPSRDICQRGTSLTIQCQVDSQVTMMFWYRQQPGQSLTLIATANQGSEATYESGFVIDKFPISRPNLTFSTLTVSNMSPEDSSIYLCSVETGAGNTIYFGEGSWLTVV.

The rearrangement joins TRBV19 to TRBJ2-1; D may be TRBD1 (5 bases). V lost 8 bases and J lost 2, with 16 bases in between. The CDR3 is 15 amino acids. CDR1 LNHDA and CDR2 SQIVND come from the germline V gene (reference sequence). In nucleotides, the CDR3 is TGTGCCAGTCGTCAGGGTACGAGTACCTACAATGAGCAGTTCTTC. Protein: CASRQGTSTYNEQFF.

The chain joins TRBV7-9 to TRBJ1-2; D ambiguous. V was clipped by 4 bases and J by 4 bases, with 16 bases between them. This CDR3 has 15 residues. CDR1 SEHNR and CDR2 FQNEAQ come from the germline V gene (reference sequence). Here the CDR3 DNA reads TGTGCCAGCAGCTCCGGAGGTGCCTGGGGCTATGGCTACACCTTC. This translates into CASSSGGAWGYGYTF. Variable domain in full (rest from reference TRBV7-9 and TRBJ1-2): DTGVSQNPRHKITKRGQNVTFRCDPISEHNRLYWYRQTLGQGPEFLTYFQNEAQLEKSRLLSDRFSAERPKGSFSTLEIQRTEQGDSAMYLCASSSGGAWGYGYTFGSGTRLTVV.

The chain joins TRBV5-3 to TRBJ2-3; no clear D. TRBV5-3 is an ORF for which the function is uncertain. Trimming took 4 bases from V and 5 from J, leaving 14 bases between them. This CDR3 spans 14 amino acids. This CDR3 reads CARSQKRNQDTQYF. CDR3 bases: TGTGCCAGAAGCCAAAAGAGAAATCAAGATACGCAGTATTTT.

This rearrangement joins TRBV6-1 to TRBJ2-1; 8 bases map to TRBD2. This CDR3 region has 14 residues. The junction had 11 bases not matched to a gene; V was cut back by 6 bases and J by 10 bases. Germline V gene sequence: CDR1 MNHNS, CDR2 SASEGT. CDR3 region: CASSTRGVPWEQFF. As DNA, the CDR3 is TGTGCCAGCAGCACGCGGGGGGTTCCCTGGGAGCAGTTCTTC.

The chain has TRBV11-2 and TRBJ2-4; D might be TRBD2 (6 bases). V shed 0 bases and J shed 7 bases, with 13 bases lying between them. This CDR3 region has 15 residues. The germline V gene encodes CDR1 SGHAT and CDR2 FQNNGV. The CDR3 protein is CASSLDRGSLNIQYF. The DNA for the CDR3 is TGTGCCAGCAGCTTAGATCGGGGGTCGCTGAACATTCAGTACTTC.

The chain recombines TRBV28 with TRBJ1-4; D is possibly TRBD1 (6 bases). Germline V gene lookup returns CDR1 MDHEN and CDR2 SYDVKM. This CDR3 contains 14 residues. V lost 5 bases and J lost 8, with 15 bases in between. CDR3 region: CASSGTGLGEKLFF. CDR3 bases: TGTGCCAGCAGTGGTACAGGGTTGGGAGAAAAACTGTTTTTT.

This clone was detected only once. The J gene is TRBJ1-5, the V gene TRBV6-1; 7 nucleotides agree with TRBD1. The V segment lost 1 base and the J segment 8 bases; nucleotides outside the gene matches: 20. The CDR3 is 19 amino acids. Germline V gives CDR1 MNHNS, CDR2 SASEGT. CDR3: CASSEGNPRGYRGFKPQHF. CDR3 DNA sequence: TGTGCCAGCAGTGAAGGAAATCCCCGGGGCTACAGGGGCTTTAAGCCCCAGCATTTT.

The rearrangement joins TRBV28 to TRBJ1-1, with unresolved D. CDR3 size: 13 residues. Germline V gene sequence: CDR1 MDHEN, CDR2 SYDVKM. Trimming removed 6 bases from V and 7 bases from J, with 15 bases in between. CDR3 protein: CASSSSGRGEAFF. The CDR3, as DNA: TGTGCCAGCAGCTCCTCCGGTCGGGGTGAAGCTTTCTTT.

The chain recombines TRBV4-2 with TRBJ1-2; TRBD1 matches 8 bases. V lost 2 bases, J lost 7 bases, and 6 bases stayed unmatched. The CDR3 extends over 14 amino acids. Germline CDR1 reads LGHNA; CDR2 reads YNFKEQ. CDR3 in amino acids: CASSQPDRGGGYTF. CDR3 DNA sequence: TGTGCCAGCAGCCAACCTGACAGGGGAGGTGGCTACACCTTC.

The rearrangement joins TRBV11-3 to TRBJ2-7; D is perhaps TRBD2 (5 bases). The CDR3 runs to 14 residues. V was cut by 1 base and J by 0 bases, with 7 bases left in between. Per germline, CDR1 SGHNT and CDR2 YENEEA. CDR3 DNA sequence: TGTGCCAGCAGCTTAGCTAGCAGCTCCTACGAGCAGTACTTC. It translates to CASSLASSSYEQYF.

The chain links TRBV18 to TRBJ1-2, with D tentatively TRBD1 (5 bases). Trimming stripped 4 bases from V and 3 bases from J, with 12 bases between. The CDR3 is 14 residues long. CDR1 is KGHSH and CDR2 is LQKENI in the germline V gene. The CDR3 loop reads CASSLLGGDYGYTF. CDR3 DNA: TGTGCCAGCTCACTCCTGGGAGGGGACTATGGCTACACCTTC.

The chain has TRBV10-1 and TRBJ2-5; 8 bases fit TRBD1. The V segment lost 6 bases and the J segment 0 bases; nucleotides outside the gene matches: 6. There are 15 residues in the CDR3. Germline V gene lookup returns CDR1 WNHNN and CDR2 SYGVQD (reference sequence). The CDR3 loop reads CASSPTGDYQETQYF. The CDR3, as DNA: TGCGCCAGCAGCCCGACAGGGGACTACCAAGAGACCCAGTACTTC.

This clone appeared a single time. The chain links TRBV4-3 to TRBJ2-5, with TRBD2 identical over 8 bases. Trimming cost V 0 bases and J 7 bases; bases outside gene matches: 10. The CDR3 is 16 amino acids. Germline-derived CDR1 and CDR2 are LGHNA and YSLEER. The CDR3 nucleotides are TGCGCCAGCAGCCAAGAGGAGGGCAGCCGGGGGGGGACCCAGTACTTC. It translates to CASSQEEGSRGGTQYF.

Comments on this clone: Germline is not matched at one junction end, which may reflect a read error. The V call is TRBV28, the J call TRBJ2-7; the D gene is possibly TRBD2 (5 bases). Germline V CDR1 and CDR2: MDHEN, SYDVKM. The CDR3 sequence is 13 residues long. CDR3 in DNA: TGTGCCAGCAGTTTGGGCAGAGACTACGAGCAGCACTTC. Translated: CASSLGRDYEQHF.

The chain combines TRBV2 with TRBJ2-3; 8 bases map to TRBD2. The V gene's germline CDR1 is SNHLY and CDR2 FYNNEI. V was pared by 6 bases and J by 0 bases, with 5 bases of the junction left unmatched. The CDR3 sequence is 15 residues long. The CDR3 DNA reads TGTGCCAGCAGCGGGAGGGCCACTAGCACAGATACGCAGTATTTT. Amino acids: CASSGRATSTDTQYF. Variable domain in full (rest from reference TRBV2 and TRBJ2-3): EPEVTQTPSHQVTQMGQEVILRCVPISNHLYFYWYRQILGQKVEFLVSFYNNEISEKSEIFDDQFSVERPDGSNFTLKIRSTKLEDSAMYFCASSGRATSTDTQYFGPGTRLTVL.